These 2 T cell receptor beta chains were all obtained from the same sample, sequenced in a study of chronic HIV infection and antiretroviral therapy. TCRdb called the 5' RACE reads again in MiXCR, with one record for every CDR3 protein. The table has 39,000 or so distinct CDR3 sequences, roughly 8.2% seen once. The sample was peripheral blood. Receptor source: an adult who had HIV and had not received antiretroviral therapy, or was an uninfected healthy control (not recorded which).

The chain combines TRBV20-1 with TRBJ2-1, with D perhaps TRBD1 (6 bases). Trimming pared 3 bases from V and 3 bases from J, leaving 18 bases between. This CDR3 contains 16 residues. Germline CDR1 reads DFQATT; CDR2 reads SNEGSKA (reference sequence). The CDR3 DNA sequence: TGCAGTGCTAGGGGAACTACAGGGAAAGGCTACAATGAGCAGTTCTTC. It specifies CSARGTTGKGYNEQFF.

This clonotype has ten or more counts. The chain combines TRBV11-2 with TRBJ2-7; D is perhaps TRBD2 (5 bases). Germline CDR1 and CDR2: SGHAT and FQNNGV. The CDR3 loop spans 15 amino acids. V was trimmed by 5 bases and J by 1 base, leaving 15 bases between them. The CDR3 DNA follows: TGTGCCAGCAGCCTGATTTGGACTTCGTCCTACGAGCAGTACTTC. It specifies CASSLIWTSSYEQYF. Full variable domain (missing parts from reference TRBV11-2 and TRBJ2-7): EAGVAQSPRYKIIEKRQSVAFWCNPISGHATLYWYQQILGQGPKLLIQFQNNGVVDDSQLPKDRFSAERLKGVDSTLKIQPAKLEDSAVYLCASSLIWTSSYEQYFGPGTRLTVT.